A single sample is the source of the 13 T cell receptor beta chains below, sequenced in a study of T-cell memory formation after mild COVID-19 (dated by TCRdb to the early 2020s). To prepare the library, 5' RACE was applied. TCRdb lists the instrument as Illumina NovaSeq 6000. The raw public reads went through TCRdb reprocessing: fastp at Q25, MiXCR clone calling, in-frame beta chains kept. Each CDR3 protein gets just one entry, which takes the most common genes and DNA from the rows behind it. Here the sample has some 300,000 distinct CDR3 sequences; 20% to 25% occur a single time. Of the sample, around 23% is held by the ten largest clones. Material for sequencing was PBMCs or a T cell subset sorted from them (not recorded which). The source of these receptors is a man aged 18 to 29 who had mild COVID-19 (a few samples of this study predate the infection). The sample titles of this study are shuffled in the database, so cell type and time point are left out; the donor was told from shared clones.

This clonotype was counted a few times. CDR3 coding DNA: TGTGCCAGCAGCTGGGGACAGGGGGAGGCTGGAAACACCATATATTTT. Encoded protein: CASSWGQGEAGNTIYF. The J gene is TRBJ1-3, the V gene TRBV9; 11 nucleotides agree with TRBD1. V lost 4 bases to trimming and J lost 2 bases; unmatched junction nucleotides: 5. Germline V gives CDR1 SGDLS, CDR2 YYNGEE. The CDR3 runs 16 residues. Based on the CDR3 plus reference TRBV9 and TRBJ1-3, the full variable domain is DSGVTQTPKHLITATGQRVTLRCSPRSGDLSVYWYQQSLDQGLQFLIQYYNGEERAKGNILERFSAQQFPDLHSELNLSSLELGDSALYFCASSWGQGEAGNTIYFGEGSWLTVV.

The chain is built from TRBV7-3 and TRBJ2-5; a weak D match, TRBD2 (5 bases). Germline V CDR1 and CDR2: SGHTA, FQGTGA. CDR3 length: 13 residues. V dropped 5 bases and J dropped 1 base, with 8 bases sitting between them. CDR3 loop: CASSDYPQETQYF. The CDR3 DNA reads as TGTGCCAGCAGCGACTACCCCCAAGAGACCCAGTACTTC.

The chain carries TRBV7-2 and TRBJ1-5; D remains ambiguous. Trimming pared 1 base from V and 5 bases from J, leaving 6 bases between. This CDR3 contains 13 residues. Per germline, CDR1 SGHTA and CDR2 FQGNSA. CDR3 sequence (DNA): TGTGCCAGCAGCTTAGATGTCTATCAGCCCCAGCATTTT. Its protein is CASSLDVYQPQHF.

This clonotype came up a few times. CDR3 residues: CASGGYPLNQPQHF. DNA of the CDR3: TGTGCCAGCGGGGGGTACCCACTTAATCAGCCCCAGCATTTT. The chain carries TRBV7-2 and TRBJ1-5; maybe TRBD1 (5 bases). V was trimmed by 8 bases and J by 4 bases, leaving 15 bases between them. Per germline, CDR1 SGHTA and CDR2 FQGNSA. CDR3 length equals 14 residues.

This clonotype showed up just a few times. CDR3 region: CASSSGPRESQYF. For the CDR3, the DNA is TGTGCCAGCAGTTCCGGGCCCCGGGAGTCGCAGTATTTT. The genes are TRBV7-9 and TRBJ2-3; a weak D match, TRBD2 (6 bases). Trimming stripped 6 bases from V and 10 bases from J, with 17 bases between. The CDR3 length is 13 residues. CDR1 and CDR2 from the germline V gene are SEHNR and FQNEAQ (reference sequence). The full variable domain, completed using reference TRBV7-9 and TRBJ2-3, is DTGVSQNPRHKITKRGQNVTFRCDPISEHNRLYWYRQTLGQGPEFLTYFQNEAQLEKSRLLSDRFSAERPKGSFSTLEIQRTEQGDSAMYLCASSSGPRESQYFGPGTRLTVL.

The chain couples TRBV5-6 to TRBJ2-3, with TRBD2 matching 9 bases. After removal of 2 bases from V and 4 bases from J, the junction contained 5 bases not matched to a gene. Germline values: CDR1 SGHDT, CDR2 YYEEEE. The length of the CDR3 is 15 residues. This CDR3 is CASSFERGAPDTQYF. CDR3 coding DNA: TGTGCCAGCAGCTTCGAGCGGGGGGCACCAGATACGCAGTATTTT.

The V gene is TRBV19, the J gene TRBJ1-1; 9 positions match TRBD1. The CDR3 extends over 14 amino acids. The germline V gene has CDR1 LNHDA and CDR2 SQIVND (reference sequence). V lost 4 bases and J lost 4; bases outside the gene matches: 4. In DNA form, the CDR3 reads TGTGCCAGTAGTAGGGACAGGGCGGCCACTGAAGCTTTCTTT. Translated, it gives CASSRDRAATEAFF.

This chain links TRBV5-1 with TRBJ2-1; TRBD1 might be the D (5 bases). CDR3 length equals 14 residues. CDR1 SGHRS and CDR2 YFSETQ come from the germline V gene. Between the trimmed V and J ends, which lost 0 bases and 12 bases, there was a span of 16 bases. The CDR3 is CASSLEQGQVRQFF. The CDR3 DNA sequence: TGCGCCAGCAGCTTGGAGCAGGGTCAGGTACGGCAGTTCTTC.

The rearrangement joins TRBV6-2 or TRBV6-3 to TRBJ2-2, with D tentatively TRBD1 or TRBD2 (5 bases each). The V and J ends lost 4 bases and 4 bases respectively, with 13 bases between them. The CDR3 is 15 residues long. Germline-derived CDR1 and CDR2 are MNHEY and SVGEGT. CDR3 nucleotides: TGTGCCAGCAGTTGGGGCCTGAGGGGCACCGGGGAGCTGTTTTTT. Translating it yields CASSWGLRGTGELFF.

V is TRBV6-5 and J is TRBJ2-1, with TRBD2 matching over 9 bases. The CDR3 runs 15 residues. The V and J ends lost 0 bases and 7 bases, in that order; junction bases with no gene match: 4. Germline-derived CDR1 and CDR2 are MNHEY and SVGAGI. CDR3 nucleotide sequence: TGTGCCAGCAGTTACTCGTTAGCGGGGGTTAATGAGCAGTTCTTC. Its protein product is CASSYSLAGVNEQFF.

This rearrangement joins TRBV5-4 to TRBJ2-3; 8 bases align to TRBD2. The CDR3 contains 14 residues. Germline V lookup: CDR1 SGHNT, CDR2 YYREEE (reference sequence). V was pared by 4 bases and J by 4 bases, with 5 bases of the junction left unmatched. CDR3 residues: CASSKGLGPDTQYF. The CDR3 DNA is TGTGCCAGCAGCAAGGGACTAGGACCAGATACGCAGTATTTT.

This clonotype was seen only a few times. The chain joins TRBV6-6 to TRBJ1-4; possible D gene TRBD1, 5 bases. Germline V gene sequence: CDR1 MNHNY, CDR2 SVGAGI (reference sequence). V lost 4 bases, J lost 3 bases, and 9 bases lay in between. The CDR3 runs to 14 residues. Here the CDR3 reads CASSFQGANEKLFF. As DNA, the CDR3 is TGTGCCAGCAGTTTTCAGGGCGCTAATGAAAAACTGTTTTTT.

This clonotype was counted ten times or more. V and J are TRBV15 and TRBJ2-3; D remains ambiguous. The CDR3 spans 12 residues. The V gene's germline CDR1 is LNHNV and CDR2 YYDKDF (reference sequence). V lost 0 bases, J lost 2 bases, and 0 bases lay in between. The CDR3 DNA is TGTGCCACCAGCAGAGACACAGATACGCAGTATTTT. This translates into CATSRDTDTQYF.